Shown below are 26 T cell receptor beta chains from a single sample sequenced in a study of blood T cell repertoires in COVID-19. TCRdb's copy holds only in-frame clones and misses some; the assay was immunoSEQ multiplex PCR. The sample contains tens of thousands of clones, roughly 89% of which appear only once. The specimen was peripheral blood. Receptors originate from a man in his 60s with acute or convalescent COVID-19.

The chain recombines TRBV5-4 with TRBJ2-5; 11 nucleotides line up with TRBD2. In germline, CDR1 is SGHNT, CDR2 YYREEE (reference sequence). J lost 4 bases, V lost 4 bases, and 6 bases had no gene match. This CDR3 has 15 amino acids. CDR3 sequence (DNA): TGTGCCAGCAGCCTCCGACTAGCGGGGAGAGAGACCCAGTACTTC. This sequence encodes CASSLRLAGRETQYF.

The genes are TRBV18 and TRBJ1-2; 9 nucleotides line up with TRBD1. This CDR3 has 15 amino acids. V shed 2 bases, J shed 6 bases, and the junction held 7 bases outside the gene matches. Looked up from germline, CDR1 is KGHSH and CDR2 is LQKENI. For the CDR3, the DNA is TGTGCCAGCTCACCAAGGGACAGGGTGGAAAATGGCTACACCTTC. Translating it yields CASSPRDRVENGYTF.

The chain links TRBV4-3 to TRBJ2-3, with 9 bases lining up with TRBD2. The CDR3 totals 17 residues. The V segment lost 0 bases and the J segment 2 bases; nucleotides outside the gene matches: 6. Germline-derived CDR1 and CDR2 are LGHNA and YSLEER. The DNA for the CDR3 is TGCGCCAGCAGCCAAGAATTCGGACTAGCGACCACAGATACGCAGTATTTT. Translated, it gives CASSQEFGLATTDTQYF.

This clone was detected once. The chain links TRBV4-3 to TRBJ1-6, with D perhaps TRBD1 (5 bases). CDR3 length equals 15 residues. V dropped 4 bases and J dropped 8 bases, with 15 bases sitting between them. Germline V gene data show CDR1 as LGHNA and CDR2 as YSLEER. CDR3 in DNA: TGCGCCAGCAGCCGAAAAGAGCAGGGATATTCACCCCTCCACTTT. This gives the protein CASSRKEQGYSPLHF.

The V call is TRBV10-1, the J call TRBJ2-3; D unclear. This CDR3 has 12 amino acids. The germline CDR1 and CDR2 sequences are WNHNN and SYGVQD (reference sequence). With 2 bases removed from V and 6 bases from J, the gap between germline ends came to 6 bases. The CDR3 spells CASSEGRDTQYF. In DNA form, the CDR3 reads TGCGCCAGCAGTGAGGGTCGGGATACGCAGTATTTT.

This clone was counted once. The chain couples TRBV7-2 to TRBJ1-2; no firm D call. CDR1 is SGHTA and CDR2 is FQGNSA in the germline V gene. V was trimmed by 0 bases and J by 8 bases, leaving 13 bases between them. This CDR3 spans 14 amino acids. CDR3 region: CASSLATTPLGYTF. The DNA for the CDR3 is TGTGCCAGCAGCTTAGCAACCACACCTCTCGGCTACACCTTC.

V usage is TRBV12-3 or TRBV12-4 and J usage is TRBJ1-2, with 8 bases aligning to TRBD1. The V and J ends lost 6 bases and 7 bases, in that order; junction bases with no gene match: 7. The CDR3 contains 13 residues. DNA for the CDR3: TGTGCCAGCAGGACGGACAGGGAGAGTGGCTACACCTTC. It translates to CASRTDRESGYTF.

This chain connects TRBV5-1 to TRBJ1-2; perhaps TRBD1 as D (5 bases). With 0 bases removed from V and 7 bases from J, the gap between germline ends came to 10 bases. The CDR3 is 13 amino acids. Germline V gene sequence: CDR1 SGHRS, CDR2 YFSETQ. The CDR3 protein is CASSLVGVVGYTF. The DNA for the CDR3 is TGCGCCAGCAGCTTGGTAGGGGTGGTTGGCTACACCTTC.

The chain links TRBV4-1 to TRBJ2-5; no definite D call. Germline V gene lookup returns CDR1 MGHRA and CDR2 YSYEKL. Trimming removed 5 bases at V and 5 bases at J, with 18 bases between. The CDR3 extends over 15 amino acids. The CDR3 bases are TGCGCCAGCAGCTCCACCCCCTTACTCCCGGAGACCCAGTACTTC. Protein product: CASSSTPLLPETQYF.

Here the CDR3 DNA reads TGCGCCAGCAGCCCACCCGGCGGGTATAGCTCCTACAATGAGCAGTTCTTC. Translated: CASSPPGGYSSYNEQFF. The chain is built from TRBV5-1 and TRBJ2-1; the D gene is possibly TRBD2 (5 bases). CDR3 length: 17 amino acids. Trimming left V 4 bases short and J 0 bases short, with 17 bases between. Germline CDR1 reads SGHRS; CDR2 reads YFSETQ. Drawing the rest from reference TRBV5-1 and TRBJ2-1, the complete variable domain is KAGVTQTPRYLIKTRGQQVTLSCSPISGHRSVSWYQQTPGQGLQFLFEYFSETQRNKGNFPGRFSGRQFSNSRSEMNVSTLELGDSALYLCASSPPGGYSSYNEQFFGPGTRLTVL.

This clone was seen only a few times. The chain employs TRBV19 and TRBJ2-5; TRBD2 matches at 7 bases. The CDR3 is made up of 14 amino acids. V shed 1 base, J shed 1 base, and the junction held 0 bases outside the gene matches. Germline V lookup: CDR1 LNHDA, CDR2 SQIVND (reference sequence). CDR3 coding DNA: TGTGCCAGTAGTATAGGGGGGGGCCAAGAGACCCAGTACTTC. Amino acids: CASSIGGGQETQYF.

The rearrangement links TRBV18 to TRBJ1-5; the D is unclear. V lost 3 bases and J lost 6, with 12 bases in between. CDR1 and CDR2 (germline): KGHSH, LQKENI. The length of the CDR3 is 14 residues. CDR3 in DNA: TGTGCCAGCTCACCCCCTAACAGTCCTCAGCCCCAGCATTTT. Its translation: CASSPPNSPQPQHF.

In its sample, this clone was seen once. The chain carries TRBV11-3 and TRBJ2-1; no clear D. Between the trimmed V and J ends, which lost 3 bases and 9 bases, there was a span of 9 bases. Germline V gene sequence: CDR1 SGHNT, CDR2 YENEEA. CDR3 size: 12 residues. CDR3 in amino acids: CASSFLSGEQFF. CDR3 bases: TGTGCCAGCAGCTTCCTATCCGGTGAGCAGTTCTTC.

V and J are TRBV9 and TRBJ2-7; TRBD1 agrees at 7 bases. The CDR3 sequence is 14 residues long. Germline assignment: CDR1 SGDLS and CDR2 YYNGEE. V dropped 2 bases and J dropped 5; count of bases not matched to a gene: 7. CDR3: CASSVSGTADEQYF. DNA for the CDR3: TGTGCCAGCAGCGTCTCCGGGACAGCGGACGAGCAGTACTTC.

The chain joins TRBV2 to TRBJ1-6, with D possibly matching TRBD1 (5 bases). The V end lost 7 bases, the J end lost 3 bases, and 13 bases lay between the germline ends. CDR1 and CDR2 (germline): SNHLY, FYNNEI. This CDR3 is built from 15 residues. This chain's CDR3 is CASIGGGGYNSPLHF. CDR3 bases: TGTGCCAGCATCGGGGGGGGAGGCTATAATTCACCCCTCCACTTT.

The J gene is TRBJ2-5, the V gene TRBV2; TRBD2 is a possible D gene (6 bases). Trimming pared 3 bases from V and 2 bases from J, leaving 10 bases between. The germline CDR1 and CDR2 sequences are SNHLY and FYNNEI. CDR3 length: 14 residues. The CDR3 sequence: CASSEFGGQETQYF. CDR3 bases: TGTGCCAGCAGTGAGTTCGGGGGTCAAGAGACCCAGTACTTC.

The CDR3 bases are TGTGCCAGCACCCCCCCGGCGTTCGGGGAAGTTTTCTCCTACAATGAGCAGTTCTTC. Protein product: CASTPPAFGEVFSYNEQFF. V is TRBV28 and J is TRBJ2-1; D might be TRBD2 (5 bases). V was cut by 7 bases and J by 0 bases, with 25 bases left in between. This CDR3 comprises 19 residues. CDR1 MDHEN and CDR2 SYDVKM come from the germline V gene.

As for this clone: The germline gene is not matched at one end of the junction; a read error may be the cause. The V gene is TRBV3-1 (or the pseudogene TRBV3-2), the J gene TRBJ1-6; D unclear. Germline assignment: CDR1 LGHDT and CDR2 YNNKEL (reference sequence). The CDR3 is 11 residues long. CDR3 residues: CASSHNTPLHF. The CDR3 region has the DNA TGTGCCAGCAGCCATAATACACCCCTCCACTTT.

The chain couples TRBV3-1 (or the pseudogene TRBV3-2) to TRBJ1-1; the match to TRBD1 covers 8 bases. Trimming cost V 2 bases and J 6 bases; bases outside gene matches: 17. The CDR3 has 18 amino acids. Per the germline V gene, CDR1 is LGHDT and CDR2 is YNNKEL (reference sequence). The CDR3 region has the DNA TGTGCCAGCAGCCAACTACAACCAGACAGGGGAGTGAGGTCTGAAGCTTTCTTT. This codes for CASSQLQPDRGVRSEAFF.

J is TRBJ1-4 and V is TRBV2; D is perhaps TRBD1 (6 bases). Germline V gene sequence: CDR1 SNHLY, CDR2 FYNNEI. V was shortened by 7 bases and J by 8 bases, with 14 bases between the two germline ends. The CDR3 runs to 13 residues. For the CDR3, the DNA is TGTGCCAGCACCGGTGGGACATGGGAAAAACTGTTTTTT. Its translation is CASTGGTWEKLFF.

The CDR3 here is CASSRTGGSRETQYF. CDR3 bases: TGCGCCAGCAGCAGGACAGGGGGCAGTCGGGAGACCCAGTACTTC. The chain joins TRBV5-1 to TRBJ2-5, with 11 bases matching TRBD1. J lost 5 bases, V lost 4 bases, and 7 bases had no gene match. CDR1 is SGHRS and CDR2 is YFSETQ in the germline V gene. The CDR3 has 15 residues.

The chain employs TRBV6-2 or TRBV6-3 and TRBJ1-5; 7 bases are shared with TRBD1. With V trimmed by 5 bases and J by 5 bases, 12 bases remained unmatched. This CDR3 spans 16 amino acids. CDR1 MNHEY and CDR2 SVGEGT come from the germline V gene. This CDR3 reads CASSRMGQLSDQPQHF. The CDR3 region has the DNA TGTGCCAGCAGTCGTATGGGACAGCTGAGTGATCAGCCCCAGCATTTT.

Written as DNA, the CDR3 is TGTGCCAGCAGCCAGAGCGGACAGGGGGTGCGGGTGGCTTTCTTT. Translating gives CASSQSGQGVRVAFF. The chain has TRBV6-5 and TRBJ1-1; 10 bases agree with TRBD1. The CDR3 spans 15 residues. J lost 11 bases, V lost 6 bases, and 15 bases had no gene match. The germline CDR1 and CDR2 sequences are MNHEY and SVGAGI.

The rearrangement joins TRBV30 to TRBJ2-3; 7 bases are a match to TRBD2. This CDR3 is 14 amino acids long. Germline V gene data show CDR1 as GTSNPN and CDR2 as SVGIG (reference sequence). V trimming: 2 bases; J trimming: 1 base; junction bases outside the gene matches: 3. Written as DNA, the CDR3 is TGTGCCTGGAGTATCGCGGGGGGCACAGATACGCAGTATTTT. Translated: CAWSIAGGTDTQYF. Full variable domain (missing parts from reference TRBV30 and TRBJ2-3): SQTIHQWPATLVQPVGSPLSLECTVEGTSNPNLYWYRQAAGRGLQLLFYSVGIGQISSEVPQNLSASRPQDRQFILSSKKLLLSDSGFYLCAWSIAGGTDTQYFGPGTRLTVL.

V is TRBV6-5 and J is TRBJ2-6; D call uncertain. Trimming shortened V by 5 bases and J by 0 bases, and 8 bases separated the two germline ends. Germline V gene data show CDR1 as MNHEY and CDR2 as SVGAGI. The CDR3 is 15 residues long. The CDR3 coding sequence is TGTGCCAGCAGTACTGCCTACTCTGGGGCCAACGTCCTGACTTTC. It is translated as CASSTAYSGANVLTF.

This clone was picked up a small number of times. The rearrangement joins TRBV5-1 to TRBJ2-7; 7 nucleotides line up with TRBD2. There are 16 residues in the CDR3. V dropped 0 bases and J dropped 0; count of bases not matched to a gene: 6. The V gene's germline CDR1 is SGHRS and CDR2 YFSETQ. The CDR3 region has the DNA TGCGCCAGCAGCTTGGCCGGGGGGAGTGGCTCCTACGAGCAGTACTTC. Amino acid sequence: CASSLAGGSGSYEQYF.